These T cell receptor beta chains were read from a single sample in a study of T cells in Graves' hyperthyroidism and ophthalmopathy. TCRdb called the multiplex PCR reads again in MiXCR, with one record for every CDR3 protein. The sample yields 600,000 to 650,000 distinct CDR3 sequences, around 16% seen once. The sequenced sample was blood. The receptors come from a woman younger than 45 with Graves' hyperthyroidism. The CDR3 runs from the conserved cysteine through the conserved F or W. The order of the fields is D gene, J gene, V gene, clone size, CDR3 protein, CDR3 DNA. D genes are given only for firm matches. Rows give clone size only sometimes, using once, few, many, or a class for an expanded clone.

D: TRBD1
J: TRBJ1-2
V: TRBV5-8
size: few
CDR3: CATRRDRFYGYTF
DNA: TGTGCCACCCGCCGGGACAGGTTCTATGGCTACACCTTC

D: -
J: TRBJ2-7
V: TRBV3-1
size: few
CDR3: CASSQAAGLGEQYF
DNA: TGTGCCAGCAGCCAGGCTGCGGGTCTCGGAGAGCAGTACTTC

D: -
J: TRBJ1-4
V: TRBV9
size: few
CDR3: CASSGRGLNEKLFF
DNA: TGTGCCAGCAGCGGCCGGGGGCTTAATGAAAAACTGTTTTTT

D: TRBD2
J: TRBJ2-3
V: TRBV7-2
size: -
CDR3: CANSLRVAGFTDTQYF
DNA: TGTGCCAACAGCTTGCGGGTAGCGGGCTTCACAGATACGCAGTATTTT

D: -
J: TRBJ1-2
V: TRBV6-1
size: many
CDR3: CASSEYSGQGGYTF
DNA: TGTGCCAGCAGTGAATATTCAGGCCAGGGTGGCTACACCTTC

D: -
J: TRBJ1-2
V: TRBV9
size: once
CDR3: CASRSPGDYGYTF
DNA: TGTGCCAGCAGATCTCCAGGGGACTATGGCTACACCTTC

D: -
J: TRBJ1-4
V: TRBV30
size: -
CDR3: CACSVRRGNEKLFF
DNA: TGTGCCTGTAGTGTGCGCAGGGGTAATGAAAAACTGTTTTTT

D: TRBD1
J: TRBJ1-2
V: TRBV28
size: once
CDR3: CASSPNPGGRGGYTF
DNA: TGTGCCAGCAGTCCCAACCCAGGGGGCCGGGGTGGCTACACCTTC

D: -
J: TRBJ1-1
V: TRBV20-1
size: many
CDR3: CSAPPQGNTEAFF
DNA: TGCAGTGCTCCCCCACAGGGGAACACTGAAGCTTTCTTT

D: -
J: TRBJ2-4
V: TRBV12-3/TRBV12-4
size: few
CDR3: CASSLIGPADIQYF
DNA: TGTGCCAGCAGTTTAATAGGGCCGGCGGACATTCAGTACTTC

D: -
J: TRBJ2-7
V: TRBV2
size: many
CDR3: CAIIPRSSYEQYF
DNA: TGTGCCATTATTCCAAGAAGCTCCTACGAGCAGTACTTC

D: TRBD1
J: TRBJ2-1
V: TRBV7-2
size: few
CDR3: CASAKQGNWGQFF
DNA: TGTGCCAGCGCGAAACAGGGGAATTGGGGGCAGTTCTTC

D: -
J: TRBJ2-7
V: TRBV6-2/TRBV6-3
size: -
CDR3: CASRRLSTGGYEQYF
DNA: TGTGCCAGCCGTCGGCTCTCGACAGGCGGCTACGAGCAGTACTTC

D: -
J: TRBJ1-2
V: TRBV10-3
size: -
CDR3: CAISWGGQNYGYTF
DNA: TGTGCCATCAGTTGGGGGGGACAAAACTATGGCTACACCTTC

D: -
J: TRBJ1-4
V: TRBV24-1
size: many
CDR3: CATSDPIPPGRFNEKLFF
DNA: TGTGCCACCAGTGACCCCATTCCCCCGGGACGGTTTAATGAAAAACTGTTTTTT

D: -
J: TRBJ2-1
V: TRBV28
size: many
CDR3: CASRVTGGVYNEQFF
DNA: TGTGCCAGCAGGGTGACCGGTGGAGTATACAATGAGCAGTTCTTC

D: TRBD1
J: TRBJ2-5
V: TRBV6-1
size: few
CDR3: CASSAGQGATQETQYF
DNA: TGTGCCAGCAGCGCGGGACAGGGGGCGACTCAAGAGACCCAGTACTTC

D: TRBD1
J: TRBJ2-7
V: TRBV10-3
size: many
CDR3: CAISGVTGGSYEQYF
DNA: TGTGCCATCAGTGGGGTGACAGGGGGGTCCTACGAGCAGTACTTC

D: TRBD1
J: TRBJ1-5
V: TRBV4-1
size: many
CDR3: CASSQGAQPQHF
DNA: TGTGCCAGCAGCCAGGGGGCTCAGCCCCAGCATTTT

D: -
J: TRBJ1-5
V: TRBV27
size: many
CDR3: CASSFSGDLNQPQHF
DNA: TGTGCCAGCAGTTTTTCAGGGGACCTAAATCAGCCCCAGCATTTT

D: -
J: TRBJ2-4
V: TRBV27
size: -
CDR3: CASSQREGLAKNIQYF
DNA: TGTGCCAGCAGTCAGAGGGAAGGGCTAGCCAAAAACATTCAGTACTTC

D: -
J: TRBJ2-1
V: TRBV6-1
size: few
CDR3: CASSPLGGAGQFF
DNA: TGTGCCAGCAGTCCCCTGGGGGGGGCTGGGCAGTTCTTC

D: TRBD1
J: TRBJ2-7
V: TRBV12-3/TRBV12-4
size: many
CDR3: CASSPRGQGVDEQYF
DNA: TGTGCCAGCAGCCCAAGGGGACAGGGGGTCGACGAGCAGTACTTC

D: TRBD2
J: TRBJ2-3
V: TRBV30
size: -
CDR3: CAWERKRETDTQYF
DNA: TGTGCCTGGGAGAGGAAGCGGGAGACAGATACGCAGTATTTT

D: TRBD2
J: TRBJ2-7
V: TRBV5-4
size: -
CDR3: CASSLKGGAGEQYF
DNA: TGTGCCAGCAGCTTGAAGGGAGGGGCAGGCGAGCAGTACTTC

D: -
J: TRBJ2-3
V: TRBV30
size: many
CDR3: CAWSGASGTDTQYF
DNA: TGTGCCTGGAGTGGGGCTAGCGGCACAGATACGCAGTATTTT

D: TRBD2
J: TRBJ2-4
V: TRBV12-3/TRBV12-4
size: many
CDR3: CASSRTWASGRAAKNIQYF
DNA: TGTGCCAGCAGCCGAACTTGGGCTAGCGGGAGAGCGGCCAAAAACATTCAGTACTTC

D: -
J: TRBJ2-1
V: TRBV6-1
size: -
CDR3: CASRGREIYNEQFF
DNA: TGTGCCAGCAGGGGCAGGGAAATATACAATGAGCAGTTCTTC

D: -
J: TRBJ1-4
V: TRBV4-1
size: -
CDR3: CASSQDSNEKLFF
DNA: TGCGCCAGCAGCCAGGACAGTAATGAAAAACTGTTTTTT

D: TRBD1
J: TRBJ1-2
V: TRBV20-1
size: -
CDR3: CSARQGTYGYTF
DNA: TGCAGTGCTCGACAGGGGACCTATGGCTACACCTTC

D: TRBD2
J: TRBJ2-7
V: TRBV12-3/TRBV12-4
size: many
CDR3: CASSPRTSETYEQYF
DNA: TGTGCCAGCAGTCCTAGGACTAGCGAGACCTACGAGCAGTACTTC

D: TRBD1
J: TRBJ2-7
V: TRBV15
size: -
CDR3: CATSAQDRGFGEQYF
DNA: TGTGCCACCAGCGCTCAAGACAGGGGTTTTGGCGAGCAGTACTTC

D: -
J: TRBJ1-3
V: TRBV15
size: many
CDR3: CATSRDWSGSDTGNTIYF
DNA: TGTGCCACCAGCAGAGATTGGTCAGGCAGCGATACTGGAAACACCATATATTTT

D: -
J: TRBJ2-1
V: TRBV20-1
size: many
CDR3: CSGVTTGTIYNEQFF
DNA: TGCAGTGGAGTGACTACCGGGACAATCTACAATGAGCAGTTCTTC

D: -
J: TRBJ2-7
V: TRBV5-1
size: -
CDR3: CASSWMEGEQYF
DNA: TGCGCCAGCAGTTGGATGGAGGGGGAGCAGTACTTC

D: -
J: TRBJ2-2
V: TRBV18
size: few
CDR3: CASSPDLAQNTEELFF
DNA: TGTGCCAGCTCACCCGATTTGGCGCAGAACACCGAGGAGCTGTTTTTT

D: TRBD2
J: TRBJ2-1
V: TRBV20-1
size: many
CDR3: CSSSGRDEQFF
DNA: TGCAGTTCTAGCGGGAGAGATGAGCAGTTCTTC

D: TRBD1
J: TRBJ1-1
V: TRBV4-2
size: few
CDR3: CASSQDTGQGALGTEAFF
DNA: TGTGCCAGCAGCCAAGATACAGGACAGGGGGCCTTAGGCACTGAAGCTTTCTTT

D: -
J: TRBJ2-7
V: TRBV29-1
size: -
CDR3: CSVTSGKSYEQYF
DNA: TGCAGCGTTACTTCAGGGAAATCCTACGAGCAGTACTTC

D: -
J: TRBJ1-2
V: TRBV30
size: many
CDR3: CAWTWGSDGYTF
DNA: TGTGCCTGGACTTGGGGGAGCGATGGCTACACCTTC

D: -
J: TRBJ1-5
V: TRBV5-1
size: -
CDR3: CASSTRRRQPQHF
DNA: TGCGCCAGCAGCACCAGGAGGCGTCAGCCCCAGCATTTT